The 26 T cell receptor beta chains below come from one sample, sequenced in a study of T-cell reconstitution after alpha-beta-depleted transplantation in children (dated by TCRdb to the mid-2010s). Library preparation employed PCR. These reads were obtained on an Illumina HiSeq 2500. TCR library preparation used molecular barcoding, with unique molecular identifiers applied to normalize quantification of the TCRbeta repertoire. In TCRdb, the public reads were trimmed at Q25 with fastp and aligned with MiXCR, with productive beta chains retained. Rows merge per CDR3 protein into single entries with the most common DNA and genes. The sample table records about 230,000 distinct CDR3 sequences; 9% to 10% of these occur just once. The leading ten clones occupy roughly 5.1% of the sample. The material was PBMCs from the stem cell graft donor, obtained from the stem cell graft. These receptors all come from a human donor who donated a stem cell graft to a child with SCID.

This clonotype showed up many times. The rearrangement uses TRBV10-3 and TRBJ2-7; D ambiguous. The CDR3 extends over 14 amino acids. Germline V gives CDR1 ENHRY, CDR2 SYGVKD. Trimming pared 3 bases from V and 0 bases from J, leaving 9 bases between. CDR3: CAISDSESSYEQYF. The CDR3 DNA follows: TGTGCCATCAGTGATTCAGAGAGCTCCTACGAGCAGTACTTC.

The chain links TRBV7-6 to TRBJ1-6, with D unresolved. Germline CDR1 is SGHVS and CDR2 is FNYEAQ. V gave up 2 bases and J gave up 5 bases, with 7 bases separating them. CDR3 length equals 14 residues. DNA of the CDR3: TGTGCCAGCAGCTTAACGGCAAATAATTCACCCCTCCACTTT. As protein: CASSLTANNSPLHF.

In nucleotides, the CDR3 is TGTGCCAGCTCACCAGACGGGTATTCACCCCTCCACTTT. Translated: CASSPDGYSPLHF. The J gene is TRBJ1-6, the V gene TRBV18; D remains unclear. V was pared by 2 bases and J by 8 bases, with 7 bases between. The CDR3 runs to 13 residues. Germline V CDR1 and CDR2: KGHSH, LQKENI. The full variable domain, rest sourced from reference TRBV18 and TRBJ1-6, is NAGVMQNPRHLVRRRGQEARLRCSPMKGHSHVYWYRQLPEEGLKFMVYLQKENIIDESGMPKERFSAEFPKEGPSILRIQQVVRGDSAAYFCASSPDGYSPLHFGNGTRLTVT.

This clonotype was picked up a small number of times. This chain joins TRBV12-3 or TRBV12-4 and TRBJ1-1; no firm D call. This CDR3 spans 13 amino acids. Trimming pared 4 bases from V and 1 base from J, leaving 7 bases between. The CDR3 bases are TGTGCCAGCAGTTGGGGAAAGAACACTGAAGCTTTCTTT. It is translated as CASSWGKNTEAFF.

This clonotype turned up a few times. V and J are TRBV7-9 and TRBJ2-3, with 8 bases identical to TRBD2. The germline V gene encodes CDR1 SEHNR and CDR2 FQNEAQ (reference sequence). J lost 2 bases, V lost 1 base, and 8 bases had no gene match. The CDR3 is made up of 17 amino acids. CDR3 in DNA: TGTGCCAGCAGCTTAGGCGGACTAGCTGGGCCCACAGATACGCAGTATTTT. Amino acids: CASSLGGLAGPTDTQYF. The variable domain in full, with the rest retrieved from reference TRBV7-9 and TRBJ2-3, is DTGVSQNPRHKITKRGQNVTFRCDPISEHNRLYWYRQTLGQGPEFLTYFQNEAQLEKSRLLSDRFSAERPKGSFSTLEIQRTEQGDSAMYLCASSLGGLAGPTDTQYFGPGTRLTVL.

Many counts were recorded for this clonotype. The V call is TRBV5-5, the J call TRBJ2-5; D uncertain. From germline, CDR1 is SGHKS and CDR2 YYEKEE (reference sequence). Trimming pared 4 bases from V and 1 base from J, leaving 14 bases between. The CDR3 is 15 amino acids. The CDR3 DNA reads as TGTGCCAGCAGCCCCACGCCCGTGGTCCAAGAGACCCAGTACTTC. Amino acids: CASSPTPVVQETQYF. Looking up the rest from reference TRBV5-5 and TRBJ2-5 gives the full variable domain: DAGVTQSPTHLIKTRGQQVTLRCSPISGHKSVSWYQQVLGQGPQFIFQYYEKEERGRGNFPDRFSARQFPNYSSELNVNALLLGDSALYLCASSPTPVVQETQYFGPGTRLLVL.

This clonotype was seen at least ten times. This chain uses TRBV7-2 with TRBJ2-5, with D possibly being TRBD2 (6 bases). CDR3 length: 15 amino acids. V lost 3 bases to trimming and J lost 3 bases, with 14 bases between them. Per the germline V gene, CDR1 is SGHTA and CDR2 is FQGNSA. In DNA form, the CDR3 reads TGTGCCAGCAGCTTTCAAGCGGGCGGGAAAGAGACCCAGTACTTC. Its translation is CASSFQAGGKETQYF.

This clonotype was observed many times. Since the CDR3 does not end with the conserved phenylalanine or tryptophan, this likely comes from a read error. No DNA is shown, since the ends of the CDR3 on it are uncertain; the CDR3 is the one TCRdb lists. The chain recombines TRBV4-2 with TRBJ2-3; the table's D gene call, TRBD1, was not cross checked with the DNA. The CDR3 numbers 11 amino acids, ends counted. Germline-derived CDR1 and CDR2 are LGHNA and YNFKEQ. The CDR3 sequence is CASSPLPAGGV.

V usage is TRBV7-2 and J usage is TRBJ2-7; 7 nucleotides align to TRBD2. The V gene's germline CDR1 is SGHTA and CDR2 FQGNSA. CDR3 length: 17 amino acids. Trimming cost V 0 bases and J 7 bases; bases outside gene matches: 15. DNA of the CDR3: TGTGCCAGCAGCTTAGCGGGTAGGAGACTAGCAGTAGGAGAGCAGTACTTC. This sequence encodes CASSLAGRRLAVGEQYF.

This sequence joins TRBV28 and TRBJ2-2; 12 bases are a match to TRBD2. The CDR3 runs to 15 residues. In germline, CDR1 is MDHEN, CDR2 SYDVKM. The J segment lost 4 bases and the V segment lost 6 bases, leaving 3 bases of the junction unmatched. The CDR3 loop reads CASSLTSGGTGELFF. Here the CDR3 DNA reads TGTGCCAGCAGCTTGACTAGCGGGGGCACCGGGGAGCTGTTTTTT.

Ten or more counts support this clonotype. The V and J genes are TRBV7-2 and TRBJ2-1; the D is unclear. Germline values: CDR1 SGHTA, CDR2 FQGNSA. CDR3 length: 15 residues. V was clipped by 6 bases and J by 2 bases, with 14 bases between them. In DNA, the CDR3 is TGTGCCAGCAGTCGTGACTCTCAACCCTACAATGAGCAGTTCTTC. Its protein product is CASSRDSQPYNEQFF.

The chain's CDR3 is CSARLQGTYNEQFF. The CDR3 nucleotides read TGCAGTGCTAGACTACAGGGTACCTACAATGAGCAGTTCTTC. The chain is built from TRBV20-1 and TRBJ2-1, with a possible D match to TRBD1 (6 bases). CDR3 size: 14 residues. The V end lost 2 bases, the J end lost 2 bases, and 10 bases lay between the germline ends. Germline V gives CDR1 DFQATT, CDR2 SNEGSKA (reference sequence).

This chain uses TRBV7-9 with TRBJ1-1; D unclear. CDR3 length: 13 amino acids. V was clipped by 6 bases and J by 4 bases, with 12 bases between them. CDR1 SEHNR and CDR2 FQNEAQ come from the germline V gene (reference sequence). The CDR3: CASSREWVTEAFF. The CDR3 region has the DNA TGTGCCAGCAGTCGCGAATGGGTCACTGAAGCTTTCTTT.

Concerning this clonotype itself: This could be a read error, since a much larger clone is one nucleotide away. The chain recombines TRBV12-3 or TRBV12-4 with TRBJ2-1, with TRBD1 identical over 8 bases. The CDR3 sequence is 12 residues long. Written as DNA, the CDR3 is TGTACCAGCAGTCCCAGGGGGCGCGGGCAGTTCTTC. Protein: CTSSPRGRGQFF.

The chain recombines TRBV5-1 with TRBJ1-1, with TRBD1 matching 9 bases. Germline CDR1 is SGHRS and CDR2 is YFSETQ. The J segment lost 4 bases and the V segment lost 4 bases, leaving 8 bases of the junction unmatched. This CDR3 region has 15 residues. The CDR3 DNA reads as TGCGCCAGCAGCGGGAACAGGGGGCGGGTCACTGAAGCTTTCTTT. It is translated as CASSGNRGRVTEAFF.

This clonotype occurred many times. This chain links TRBV12-3 or TRBV12-4 with TRBJ2-7; 9 bases are shared with TRBD1. V was clipped by 6 bases and J by 5 bases; unmatched bases: 11. This CDR3 has 15 amino acids. The CDR3 DNA is TGTGCCAGCAGCTCCCTCACAGGGGGCAGGCACGAGCAGTACTTC. The encoded protein is CASSSLTGGRHEQYF.

This clonotype was seen ten or more times. CDR3 bases: TGCGCCAGCAGCGCCCCACCCGGCGAGCAGTACTTC. Translation: CASSAPPGEQYF. This chain joins TRBV5-1 and TRBJ2-7; D is undetermined. The CDR3 is 12 residues long. Trimming cost V 4 bases and J 6 bases, with 11 bases left between them. Germline loops: CDR1 SGHRS, CDR2 YFSETQ. The full variable domain, rest sourced from reference TRBV5-1 and TRBJ2-7, is KAGVTQTPRYLIKTRGQQVTLSCSPISGHRSVSWYQQTPGQGLQFLFEYFSETQRNKGNFPGRFSGRQFSNSRSEMNVSTLELGDSALYLCASSAPPGEQYFGPGTRLTVT.

This clonotype was detected many times. V and J are TRBV7-2 and TRBJ1-1; 7 bases align to TRBD1. Trimming removed 10 bases from V and 4 bases from J; junction bases left unmatched: 6. The CDR3 totals 12 residues. The germline CDR1 and CDR2 sequences are SGHTA and FQGNSA. CDR3 sequence (DNA): TGTGCCACGAACAGGGGACCCACTGAAGCTTTCTTT. As protein: CATNRGPTEAFF.

A note on this clonotype: Relative to the germline gene, one junction end is altered; a read error may explain this. The V call is TRBV3-1, the J call TRBJ1-4; TRBD1 aligns across 9 bases. This CDR3 region has 15 residues. The germline V gene encodes CDR1 LGHDT and CDR2 YNNKEL (reference sequence). The chain's CDR3 is CTSSSRTGANDKLFF. The CDR3 DNA sequence: TGTACCAGCAGCTCGAGGACAGGGGCCAATGATAAACTGTTTTTT.

This clonotype was detected many times. The V gene is TRBV5-1, the J gene TRBJ2-7; the match to TRBD2 covers 10 bases. CDR3 length: 15 amino acids. Trimming took 4 bases from V and 3 from J; bases not matched to a gene: 7. CDR1 and CDR2 (germline): SGHRS, YFSETQ. Written as DNA, the CDR3 is TGCGCCAGCAGCACCCGGACTAGCGGTGACTACGAGCAGTACTTC. Translated, it gives CASSTRTSGDYEQYF.

Details on this clonotype: The junction and the germline gene differ at one end; a read error may be behind it. The genes are TRBV3-1 and TRBJ2-7; the D call may be TRBD1 or TRBD2 (6 bases each). The CDR3 is 15 amino acids. Germline V gene data show CDR1 as LGHDT and CDR2 as YNNKEL (reference sequence). Written as DNA, the CDR3 is TGTGCCTGCAGCCCTACGGGGGCCCTACCCTACGAGCAGTACTTC. This codes for CACSPTGALPYEQYF.

This clonotype was picked up many times. The J gene is TRBJ1-2, the V gene TRBV7-9, with D maybe TRBD1 (5 bases). This CDR3 is 14 amino acids long. From germline, CDR1 is SEHNR and CDR2 FQNEAQ (reference sequence). V was trimmed by 5 bases and J by 4 bases, leaving 14 bases between them. For the CDR3, the DNA is TGTGCCAGCAGCCCGGACATCCCTTCCTATGGCTACACCTTC. Residues: CASSPDIPSYGYTF.

The chain combines TRBV2 with TRBJ1-1; 11 bases align to TRBD1. With V trimmed by 4 bases and J by 6 bases, 7 bases remained unmatched. Germline V gene sequence: CDR1 SNHLY, CDR2 FYNNEI. This CDR3 spans 15 amino acids. CDR3 bases: TGTGCCAGCAGTGTGAGGGGACAGGGGGGCTCTGAAGCTTTCTTT. Protein: CASSVRGQGGSEAFF. The full variable domain, completed using reference TRBV2 and TRBJ1-1, is EPEVTQTPSHQVTQMGQEVILRCVPISNHLYFYWYRQILGQKVEFLVSFYNNEISEKSEIFDDQFSVERPDGSNFTLKIRSTKLEDSAMYFCASSVRGQGGSEAFFGQGTRLTVV.

This clonotype was seen at least ten times. The rearrangement joins TRBV5-1 to TRBJ1-1; D unresolved. Germline-derived CDR1 and CDR2 are SGHRS and YFSETQ. The CDR3 loop spans 15 amino acids. With 4 bases removed from V and 4 bases from J, the gap between germline ends came to 17 bases. The CDR3, as DNA: TGCGCCAGCAGCGCGGGGAGCATCCTTTCCACTGAAGCTTTCTTT. Amino acids: CASSAGSILSTEAFF.

This clonotype showed up many times. V and J are TRBV24-1 and TRBJ2-3; D remains unclear. This CDR3 is 13 amino acids long. CDR1 is KGHDR, CDR2 SFDVKD, per germline. The germline V and J ends were trimmed by 4 bases and 0 bases, with 4 bases remaining between them. CDR3 protein: CATSEGSTDTQYF. In DNA, the CDR3 is TGTGCCACCAGTGAGGGTAGCACAGATACGCAGTATTTT.

At least ten counts were recorded for this clonotype. This sequence joins TRBV20-1 and TRBJ1-4; D is perhaps TRBD1 (5 bases). This CDR3 spans 11 amino acids. V shed 6 bases and J shed 8 bases, with 10 bases lying between them. Germline lookup yields CDR1 DFQATT and CDR2 SNEGSKA (reference sequence). CDR3 nucleotide sequence: TGCAGTGCACCCAGGGTCGAAAAACTGTTTTTT. Protein: CSAPRVEKLFF.